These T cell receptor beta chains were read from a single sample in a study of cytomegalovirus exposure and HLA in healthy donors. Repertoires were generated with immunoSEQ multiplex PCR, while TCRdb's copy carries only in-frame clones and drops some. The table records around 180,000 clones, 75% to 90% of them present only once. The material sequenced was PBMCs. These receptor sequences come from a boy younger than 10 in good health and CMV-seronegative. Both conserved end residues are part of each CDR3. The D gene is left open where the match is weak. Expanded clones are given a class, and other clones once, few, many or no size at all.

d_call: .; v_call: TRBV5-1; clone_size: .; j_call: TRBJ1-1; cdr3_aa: CASSLGRGWDTEAFF; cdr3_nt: TGCGCCAGCAGCTTGGGAAGGGGATGGGACACTGAAGCTTTCTTT
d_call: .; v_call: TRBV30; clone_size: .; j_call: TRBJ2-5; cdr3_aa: CAWSTTFRSQETQYF; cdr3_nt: TGTGCCTGGAGTACAACGTTCCGCAGCCAAGAGACCCAGTACTTC
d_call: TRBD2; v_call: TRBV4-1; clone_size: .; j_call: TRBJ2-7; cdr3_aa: CASSQGPRGRESEQYF; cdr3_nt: TGCGCCAGCAGCCAAGGCCCGCGCGGGAGGGAAAGCGAGCAGTACTTC
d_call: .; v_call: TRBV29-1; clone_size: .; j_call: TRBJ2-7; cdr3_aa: CSVAMGGGQYF; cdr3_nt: TGCAGCGTTGCCATGGGAGGAGGGCAGTACTTC
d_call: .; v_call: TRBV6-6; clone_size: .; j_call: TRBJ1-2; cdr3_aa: CASSSPDSPKGYTF; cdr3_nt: TGTGCCAGCAGTTCCCCGGACAGCCCCAAGGGCTACACCTTC
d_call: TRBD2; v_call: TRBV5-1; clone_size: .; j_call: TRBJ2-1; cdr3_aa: CASSLTSGSSYNEQFF; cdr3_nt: TGCGCCAGCAGCTTAACTAGCGGGAGCTCCTACAATGAGCAGTTCTTC
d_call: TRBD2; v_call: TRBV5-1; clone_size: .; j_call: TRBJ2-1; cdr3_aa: CASSLRLAGGVGYNEQFF; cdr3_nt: TGCGCCAGCAGCTTGAGACTAGCGGGAGGGGTCGGCTACAATGAGCAGTTCTTC
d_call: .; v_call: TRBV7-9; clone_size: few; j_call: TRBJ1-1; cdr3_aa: CASSLGTESEAFF; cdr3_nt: TGTGCCAGCAGCTTAGGAACGGAGAGTGAAGCTTTCTTT
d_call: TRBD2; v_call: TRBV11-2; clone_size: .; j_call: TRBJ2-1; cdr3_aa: CASSLVLAGGQLFF; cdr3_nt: TGTGCCAGCAGCTTAGTCCTAGCGGGGGGGCAGTTGTTCTTC
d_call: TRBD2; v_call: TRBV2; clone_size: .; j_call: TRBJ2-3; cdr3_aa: CASSLRLAGMRDTQYF; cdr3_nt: TGTGCCAGCAGTCTTCGACTAGCGGGAATGCGAGATACGCAGTATTTT
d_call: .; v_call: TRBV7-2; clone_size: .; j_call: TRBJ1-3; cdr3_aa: CVSSRAQGNTIYF; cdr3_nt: TGTGTCAGCAGCCGAGCACAGGGAAACACCATATATTTT
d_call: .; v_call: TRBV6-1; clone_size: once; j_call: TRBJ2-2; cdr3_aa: CASTSGSATGELFF; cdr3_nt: TGTGCCAGCACCTCGGGTAGCGCTACCGGGGAGCTGTTTTTT
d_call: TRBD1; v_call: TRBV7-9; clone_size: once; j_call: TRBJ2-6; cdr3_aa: CASSLDMGTGAGANVLTF; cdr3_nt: TGTGCCAGCAGCTTAGATATGGGGACAGGGGCTGGGGCCAACGTCCTGACTTTC
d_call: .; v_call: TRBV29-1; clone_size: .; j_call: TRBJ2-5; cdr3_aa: CSETDLAEETQYF; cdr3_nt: TGCAGCGAAACCGATTTGGCCGAAGAGACCCAGTACTTC
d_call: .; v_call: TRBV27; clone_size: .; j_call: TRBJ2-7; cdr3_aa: CASSRIAASYEQYF; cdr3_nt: TGTGCCAGCAGCCGAATAGCGGCCTCCTACGAGCAGTACTTC
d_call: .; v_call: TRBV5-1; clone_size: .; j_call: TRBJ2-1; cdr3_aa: CASSLTSISYNEQFF; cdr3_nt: TGCGCCAGCAGCTTGACTAGCATTTCCTACAATGAGCAGTTCTTC
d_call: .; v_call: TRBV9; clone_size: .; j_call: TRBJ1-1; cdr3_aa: CASSVEGDGFTEAFF; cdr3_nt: TGTGCCAGCAGCGTAGAGGGGGATGGATTCACTGAAGCTTTCTTT
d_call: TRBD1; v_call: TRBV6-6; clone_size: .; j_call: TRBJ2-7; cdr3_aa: CASRGQNYEQYF; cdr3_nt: TGTGCCAGCAGGGGACAGAACTACGAGCAGTACTTC
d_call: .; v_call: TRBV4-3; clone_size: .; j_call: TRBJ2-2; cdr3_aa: CASSQPQGGELFF; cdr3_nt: TGCGCCAGCAGCCAACCGCAGGGCGGGGAGCTGTTTTTT
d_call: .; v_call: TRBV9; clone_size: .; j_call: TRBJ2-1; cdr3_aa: CASSLTSYEQFF; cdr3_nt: TGTGCCAGCAGCCTCACTAGTTATGAGCAGTTCTTC
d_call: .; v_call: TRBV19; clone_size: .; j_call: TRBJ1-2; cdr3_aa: CASESDSYGYTF; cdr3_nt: TGTGCCAGTGAATCGGACAGCTATGGCTACACCTTC